A selection of T cell receptor beta chains follows, all from one sample in a study of regulatory and conventional T cells in RAG deficiency. Clones were read by immunoSEQ multiplex PCR, and TCRdb kept only the in-frame ones, dropping some. The sample has 32,000 or so clones; around nine tenths are singletons. This sample was also put to use in a study of regulatory T cells.

The source material was CD8+ T cells sorted from blood. These receptors were collected from a human donor in good health. Each CDR3 is given with its conserved first and last residue. The D gene is left open where the match is weak. Expanded clones are given a class, and other clones once, few, many or no size at all.

>NA|TRBV6-1|NA|TRBJ1-5
CASREDGSNQPQHF
TGTGCCAGCAGAGAGGACGGTAGCAATCAGCCCCAGCATTTT
>NA|TRBV7-8|NA|TRBJ2-5
CASSLEGSAGTQYF
TGTGCCAGCAGCCTAGAAGGGAGCGCCGGGACCCAGTACTTC
>TRBD2|TRBV27|NA|TRBJ2-7
CASSSFRERDHHEQYF
TGTGCCAGCAGCTCGTTTAGGGAGCGGGATCACCACGAGCAGTACTTC
>NA|TRBV30|once|TRBJ2-3
CAWSVAVMQTDTQYF
TGTGCCTGGAGTGTAGCTGTGATGCAAACAGATACGCAGTATTTT
>NA|TRBV5-1|NA|TRBJ1-4
CASSPAATNEKLFF
TGCGCCAGCAGCCCGGCAGCAACTAATGAAAAACTGTTTTTT
>NA|TRBV7-8|NA|TRBJ1-1
CASSWSGLNTEAFF
TGTGCCAGCAGCTGGTCGGGACTGAACACTGAAGCTTTCTTT
>NA|TRBV18|NA|TRBJ1-2
CASSLKGKGDGYTF
TGTGCCAGCTCACTAAAGGGGAAGGGGGACGGCTACACCTTC
>NA|TRBV25-1|NA|TRBJ1-6
CASRDQNSPLHF
TGTGCCAGCCGGGATCAAAATTCACCCCTCCACTTT
>TRBD1|TRBV5-4|NA|TRBJ2-7
CASSPGTGGTVQYF
TGTGCCAGCAGCCCCGGGACAGGAGGGACGGTGCAGTACTTC
>NA|TRBV7-8|NA|TRBJ2-7
CASSQNQGKFYEQYF
TGTGCCAGCAGCCAGAACCAGGGGAAATTCTACGAGCAGTACTTC
>NA|TRBV6-1|NA|TRBJ1-1
CASKRGTGRNTEAFF
TGTGCCAGCAAACGTGGAACAGGGAGGAATACTGAAGCTTTCTTT
>TRBD2|TRBV2|NA|TRBJ2-5
CASSGGAGGRLKETQYF
TGTGCCAGCAGTGGTGGCGCGGGGGGCCGGCTCAAAGAGACCCAGTACTTC
>NA|TRBV7-9|NA|TRBJ1-5
CASSGHSSNQPQHF
TGTGCCAGCAGCGGACACAGTAGCAATCAGCCCCAGCATTTT
>NA|TRBV9|NA|TRBJ1-1
CASSVVQGTMNTEAFF
TGTGCCAGCAGCGTAGTGCAGGGAACTATGAACACTGAAGCTTTCTTT
>NA|TRBV27|once|TRBJ1-6
CASSLSLQNNSPLHF
TGTGCCAGCAGTTTAAGTTTGCAGAATAATTCACCCCTCCACTTT
>NA|TRBV7-9|NA|TRBJ1-5
CASSIWGNQPQHF
TGTGCCAGCAGCATTTGGGGGAATCAGCCCCAGCATTTT
>TRBD2|TRBV5-4|NA|TRBJ2-7
CASSTRGGFYEQYF
TGTGCCAGCAGTACCCGGGGGGGATTCTACGAGCAGTACTTC
>TRBD1|TRBV19|NA|TRBJ1-1
CASSGGQGLTEAFF
TGTGCCAGTAGCGGGGGACAGGGTCTCACTGAAGCTTTCTTT
>TRBD2|TRBV28|NA|TRBJ2-7
CASSISGRALREYF
TGTGCCAGCAGCATTAGCGGGAGGGCCCTGAGGGAGTACTTC
>NA|TRBV6-5|NA|TRBJ2-7
CASSYSPAGEQYF
TGTGCCAGCAGTTACTCCCCGGCGGGTGAGCAGTACTTC
>NA|TRBV6-5|NA|TRBJ2-7
CASSSPEVVEQYF
TGTGCCAGCAGTTCCCCCGAGGTCGTCGAGCAGTACTTC
>TRBD1|TRBV5-5|NA|TRBJ1-6
CASSLYRGSYNSPLHF
TGTGCCAGCAGCTTGTACAGGGGGTCCTATAATTCACCCCTCCACTTT